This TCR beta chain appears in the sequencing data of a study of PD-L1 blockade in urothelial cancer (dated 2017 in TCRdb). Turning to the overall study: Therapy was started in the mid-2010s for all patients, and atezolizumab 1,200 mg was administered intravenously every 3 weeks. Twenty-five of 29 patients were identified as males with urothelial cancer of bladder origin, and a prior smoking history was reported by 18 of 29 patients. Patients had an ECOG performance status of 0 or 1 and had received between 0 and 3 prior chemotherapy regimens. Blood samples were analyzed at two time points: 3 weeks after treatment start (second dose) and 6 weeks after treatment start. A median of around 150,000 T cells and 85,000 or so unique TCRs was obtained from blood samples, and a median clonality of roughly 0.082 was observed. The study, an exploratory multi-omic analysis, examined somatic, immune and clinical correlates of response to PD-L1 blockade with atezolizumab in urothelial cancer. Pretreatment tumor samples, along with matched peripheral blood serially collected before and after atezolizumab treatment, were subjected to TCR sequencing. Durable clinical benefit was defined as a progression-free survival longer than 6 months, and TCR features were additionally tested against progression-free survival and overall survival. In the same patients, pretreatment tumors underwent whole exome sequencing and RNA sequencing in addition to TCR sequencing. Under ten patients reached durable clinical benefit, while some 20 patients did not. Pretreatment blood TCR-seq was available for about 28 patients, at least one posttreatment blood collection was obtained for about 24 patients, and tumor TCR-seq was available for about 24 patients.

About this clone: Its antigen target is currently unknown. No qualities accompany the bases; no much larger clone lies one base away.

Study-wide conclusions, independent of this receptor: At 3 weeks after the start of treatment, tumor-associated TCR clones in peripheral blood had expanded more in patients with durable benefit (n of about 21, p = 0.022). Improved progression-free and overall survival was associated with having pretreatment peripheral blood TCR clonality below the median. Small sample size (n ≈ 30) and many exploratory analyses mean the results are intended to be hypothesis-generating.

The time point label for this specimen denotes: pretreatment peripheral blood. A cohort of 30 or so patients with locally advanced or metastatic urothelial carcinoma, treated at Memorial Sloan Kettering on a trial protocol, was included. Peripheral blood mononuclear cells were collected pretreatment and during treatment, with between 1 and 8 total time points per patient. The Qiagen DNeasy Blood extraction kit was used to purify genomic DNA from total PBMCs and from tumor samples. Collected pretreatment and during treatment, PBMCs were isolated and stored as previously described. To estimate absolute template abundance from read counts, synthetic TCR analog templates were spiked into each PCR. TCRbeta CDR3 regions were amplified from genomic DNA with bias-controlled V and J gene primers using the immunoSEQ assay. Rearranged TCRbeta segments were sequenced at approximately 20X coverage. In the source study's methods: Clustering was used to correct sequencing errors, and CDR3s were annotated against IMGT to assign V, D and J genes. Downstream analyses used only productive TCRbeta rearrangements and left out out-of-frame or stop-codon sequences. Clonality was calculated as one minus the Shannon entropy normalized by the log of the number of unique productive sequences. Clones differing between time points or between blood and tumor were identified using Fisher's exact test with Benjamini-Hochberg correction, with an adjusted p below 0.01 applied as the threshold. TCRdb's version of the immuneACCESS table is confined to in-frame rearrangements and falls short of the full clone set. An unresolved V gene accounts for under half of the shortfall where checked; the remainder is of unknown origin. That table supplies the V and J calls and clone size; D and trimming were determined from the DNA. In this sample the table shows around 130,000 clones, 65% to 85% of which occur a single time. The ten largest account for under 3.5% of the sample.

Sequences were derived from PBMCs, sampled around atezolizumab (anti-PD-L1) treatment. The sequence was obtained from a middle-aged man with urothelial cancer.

The CDR3 region reads CASSLGQGAGRNTEAFF. In nucleotides, the sequence is TGTGCCAGCAGCTTAGGCCAGGGGGCAGGTAGGAACACTGAAGCTTTCTTT. Rearrangement joined TRBV7-9 to TRBJ1-1, with 8 middle bases fitting TRBD1. Spanning cysteine to phenylalanine, the CDR3 consists of 17 amino acids. Just CDR3 DNA is preserved here, 51 bases in frame from base 1. As encoded in the germline V gene (reference sequence), CDR1 is SEHNR while CDR2 is FQNEAQ. Trimming takes 1 base off V and 1 base off J; junction bases not matched to a gene: 8.